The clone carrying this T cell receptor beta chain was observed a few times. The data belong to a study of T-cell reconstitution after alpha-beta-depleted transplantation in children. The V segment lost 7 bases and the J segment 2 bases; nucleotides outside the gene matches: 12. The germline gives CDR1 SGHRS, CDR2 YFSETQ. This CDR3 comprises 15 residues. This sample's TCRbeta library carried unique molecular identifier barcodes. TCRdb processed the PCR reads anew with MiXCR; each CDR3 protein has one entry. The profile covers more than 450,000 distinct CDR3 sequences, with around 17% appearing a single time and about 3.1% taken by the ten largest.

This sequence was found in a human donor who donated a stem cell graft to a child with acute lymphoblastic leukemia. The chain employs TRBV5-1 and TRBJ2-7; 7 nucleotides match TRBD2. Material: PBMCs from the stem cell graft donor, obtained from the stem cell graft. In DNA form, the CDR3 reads TGCGCCAGCGGGGACCCGAGGGAGGGTACCTACGAGCAGTACTTC. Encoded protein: CASGDPREGTYEQYF.